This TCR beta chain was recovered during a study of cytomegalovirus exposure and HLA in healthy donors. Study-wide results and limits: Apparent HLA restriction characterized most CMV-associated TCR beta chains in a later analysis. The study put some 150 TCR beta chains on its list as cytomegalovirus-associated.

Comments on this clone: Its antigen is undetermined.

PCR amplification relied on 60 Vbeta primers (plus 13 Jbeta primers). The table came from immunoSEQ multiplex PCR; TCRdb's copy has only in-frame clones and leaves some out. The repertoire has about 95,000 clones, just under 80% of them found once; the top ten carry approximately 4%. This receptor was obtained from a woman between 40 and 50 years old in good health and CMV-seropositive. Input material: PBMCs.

The DNA of the CDR3 is TGTGCCAGCTCAAAGGAGAGTAACACTGAAGCTTTCTTT. As protein: CASSKESNTEAFF. The rearrangement links TRBV18 to TRBJ1-1; no reliable D call. Trimming stripped 5 bases from V and 2 bases from J, with 9 bases between. This CDR3 is 13 amino acids long. In germline, CDR1 is KGHSH, CDR2 LQKENI.